Below are 18 T cell receptor beta chains sequenced from a single sample in a study of spatial heterogeneity in lung cancer. For these receptors, no antigen is known. MiXCR, applied by TCRdb to the 5' RACE reads, yields one record per CDR3 protein. The table shows 15,000 or so distinct CDR3 sequences, with about 4.5% occurring only once. Findings and caveats of the study: Within tumors, counts of expanded alpha and beta TCRs tracked tumor mutation counts.

The time point was: sample taken at primary tumor resection. Sequencing was performed on lung tumor tissue, taken at surgery. Receptor source: a female donor with early-stage non-small cell lung cancer.

This clonotype ranks as medium-sized. Being off target in a library aimed at alpha chains, this beta chain has a size of little meaning. The chain uses TRBV27 and TRBJ1-2, with D possibly TRBD1 on 5 matching bases. The CDR3 extends over 14 amino acids. Germline loops: CDR1 MNHEY, CDR2 SMNVEV (reference sequence). V was trimmed by 6 bases and J by 6 bases, leaving 17 bases between them. This CDR3 is CASRPPAGRNGYTF. DNA for the CDR3: TGTGCCAGCAGACCCCCCGCAGGGAGGAATGGCTACACCTTC.

At least ten counts were recorded for this clonotype. The size of this beta chain means little, since it is a stray read in a library made for alpha chains. The chain uses TRBV7-9 and TRBJ2-1; unclear D gene. Germline V gene sequence: CDR1 SEHNR, CDR2 FQNEAQ (reference sequence). Trimming shortened V by 4 bases and J by 2 bases, and 12 bases separated the two germline ends. The CDR3 has 15 residues. The CDR3 DNA reads as TGTGCCAGCAGCTCCGTCAAGTCCGCCTACAATGAGCAGTTCTTC. Translating it yields CASSSVKSAYNEQFF. Full variable domain (outside the CDR3, taken from reference TRBV7-9 and TRBJ2-1): DTGVSQNPRHKITKRGQNVTFRCDPISEHNRLYWYRQTLGQGPEFLTYFQNEAQLEKSRLLSDRFSAERPKGSFSTLEIQRTEQGDSAMYLCASSSVKSAYNEQFFGPGTRLTVL.

This clonotype was detected ten times or more. This beta chain is an off-target read within a library intended for alpha chains, so its frequency means little. This sequence joins TRBV19 and TRBJ1-5; possible D gene TRBD1, 5 bases. Per the germline V gene, CDR1 is LNHDA and CDR2 is SQIVND (reference sequence). CDR3 length: 15 residues. V lost 7 bases, J lost 1 base, and 14 bases lay in between. The CDR3 DNA reads TGTGCCAGTACCGCTTTAGGGGACAGCAATCAGCCCCAGCATTTT. Its translation: CASTALGDSNQPQHF. The variable domain in full, with the rest retrieved from reference TRBV19 and TRBJ1-5, is DGGITQSPKYLFRKEGQNVTLSCEQNLNHDAMYWYRQDPGQGLRLIYYSQIVNDFQKGDIAEGYSVSREKKESFPLTVTSAQKNPTAFYLCASTALGDSNQPQHFGDGTRLSIL.

Turning to this clonotype: This beta chain is an off-target read within a library intended for alpha chains, so its frequency means little. This chain uses TRBV20-1 with TRBJ2-3, with D possibly matching TRBD2 (5 bases). V lost 2 bases, J lost 0 bases, and 9 bases lay in between. The CDR3 is 14 residues long. CDR1 is DFQATT, CDR2 SNEGSKA, per germline (reference sequence). The CDR3 DNA follows: TGCAGTGCTAGAACGGCGGGTAGCACAGATACGCAGTATTTT. This encodes CSARTAGSTDTQYF.

This clonotype was found many times. This beta chain turned up in a library designed for alpha chains; as an off-target read, its abundance says little. The J gene is TRBJ1-1, the V gene TRBV7-2, with unresolved D. Trimming took 3 bases from V and 1 from J, leaving 6 bases between them. CDR3 size: 13 residues. Germline CDR1 reads SGHTA; CDR2 reads FQGNSA. The CDR3 loop is CASSFDQNTEAFF. DNA for the CDR3: TGTGCCAGCAGCTTCGACCAGAACACTGAAGCTTTCTTT.

Ten or more counts support this clonotype. For a library built for alpha chains, this beta chain is a stray read; little rests on its size. The chain combines TRBV18 with TRBJ2-7, with no clear D. CDR3 size: 13 residues. V was shortened by 6 bases and J by 3 bases, with 12 bases between the two germline ends. The germline gives CDR1 KGHSH, CDR2 LQKENI. In DNA form, the CDR3 reads TGTGCCAGCTCGCGAGAGGAACTCTACGAGCAGTACTTC. Protein sequence: CASSREELYEQYF. The full variable domain, with the rest looked up from reference TRBV18 and TRBJ2-7, is NAGVMQNPRHLVRRRGQEARLRCSPMKGHSHVYWYRQLPEEGLKFMVYLQKENIIDESGMPKERFSAEFPKEGPSILRIQQVVRGDSAAYFCASSREELYEQYFGPGTRLTVT.

This clonotype was counted at least ten times. This beta chain slipped into a library made for alpha chains as a stray read, so its size is not meaningful. The chain combines TRBV3-1 with TRBJ2-6, with D possibly TRBD2 on 6 matching bases. Germline V gene data show CDR1 as LGHDT and CDR2 as YNNKEL (reference sequence). Trimming left V 4 bases short and J 1 base short, with 17 bases between. The length of the CDR3 is 18 residues. DNA for the CDR3: TGTGCCAGCAGCCTCAAACCCGGGGGATATTCTGGGGCCAACGTCCTGACTTTC. Protein: CASSLKPGGYSGANVLTF. The full variable domain, completed using reference TRBV3-1 and TRBJ2-6, is DTAVSQTPKYLVTQMGNDKSIKCEQNLGHDTMYWYKQDSKKFLKIMFSYNNKELIINETVPNRFSPKSPDKAHLNLHINSLELGDSAVYFCASSLKPGGYSGANVLTFGAGSRLTVL.

In its sample, this clonotype was seen a few times. In a library made to pick up alpha chains, this beta chain is a stray read with a size that means little. The CDR3 spells CASSFRPQDKNIQYF. The CDR3 coding sequence is TGTGCCAGCAGTTTCCGACCTCAGGACAAAAACATTCAGTACTTC. V is TRBV6-2 or TRBV6-3 and J is TRBJ2-4; D unresolved. The germline CDR1 and CDR2 sequences are MNHEY and SVGEGT. This CDR3 is 15 amino acids long. The germline V and J ends were trimmed by 4 bases and 3 bases, with 13 bases remaining between them.

Ten or more counts support this clonotype. The library was built for alpha chains, so this beta chain is an off-target read and its size means little. The CDR3 region has the DNA TGTGCCAGCAGCCCGCTGCGGTTACCGGACTACGAGCAGTACTTC. Encoded protein: CASSPLRLPDYEQYF. This chain joins TRBV6-5 and TRBJ2-7; D gene uncertain. Trimming removed 6 bases at V and 3 bases at J, with 18 bases between. Per the germline V gene, CDR1 is MNHEY and CDR2 is SVGAGI. CDR3 length equals 15 residues.

This clonotype was detected ten times or more. As an off-target read in a library built for alpha chains, this beta chain has a frequency of little significance. The chain couples TRBV13 to TRBJ2-7, with D unresolved. Germline V CDR1 and CDR2: PRHDT, FYEKMQ (reference sequence). The CDR3 covers 11 residues. With 5 bases removed from V and 4 bases from J, the gap between germline ends came to 6 bases. The CDR3 bases are TGTGCCAGCAGCCGACTTTACGAGCAGTACTTC. It is translated as CASSRLYEQYF.

This clonotype was picked up many times. This beta chain is a stray sequence in a library constructed for alpha chains; its clone size is not meaningful. The chain links TRBV7-2 to TRBJ2-3, with 8 bases that match TRBD2. Per germline, CDR1 SGHTA and CDR2 FQGNSA. V was pared by 1 base and J by 1 base, with 7 bases of the junction left unmatched. CDR3 length: 17 amino acids. CDR3 sequence: CASSLDVAGWGTDTQYF. The CDR3 coding sequence is TGTGCCAGCAGCTTAGATGTAGCGGGATGGGGCACAGATACGCAGTATTTT.

This clonotype has at least ten counts. This beta chain lies outside the target of a library built for alpha chains; its clone size means little. The rearrangement joins TRBV12-3 or TRBV12-4 to TRBJ2-3, with a weak D call TRBD1 (6 bases). This CDR3 contains 14 residues. The germline V and J ends were trimmed by 6 bases and 0 bases, with 10 bases remaining between them. The CDR3, as DNA: TGTGCCAGCAGCCAGGGGTCCAGCACAGATACGCAGTATTTT. Its protein product is CASSQGSSTDTQYF.

Many counts were recorded for this clonotype. This beta chain is an unintended read in a library built for alpha chains; its size means little. CDR3 sequence: CASRLNRVPNSPLHF. In DNA, the CDR3 is TGTGCCAGTAGGCTGAACAGGGTACCCAATTCACCCCTCCACTTT. The genes are TRBV19 and TRBJ1-6, with a possible D match to TRBD1 (6 bases). Trimming took 6 bases from V and 7 from J, leaving 16 bases between them. The CDR3 runs 15 residues. CDR1 and CDR2 (germline): LNHDA, SQIVND (reference sequence).

This clonotype counts as medium-sized. The library was built for alpha chains, so this beta chain is an off-target read and its size means little. The V call is TRBV29-1, the J call TRBJ2-4; D not certain. There are 14 residues in the CDR3. V dropped 6 bases and J dropped 7 bases, with 19 bases sitting between them. CDR1 is SQVTM and CDR2 is ANQGSEA in the germline V gene. The CDR3 loop reads CSVIPINPGNIQYF. The CDR3 region has the DNA TGCAGCGTAATACCTATTAACCCCGGGAACATTCAGTACTTC.

This clonotype was seen repeatedly, ten times or more. This beta chain is an unintended read in a library built for alpha chains; its size means little. The V and J genes are TRBV7-9 and TRBJ2-2, with TRBD1 identical over 9 bases. Germline CDR1 reads SEHNR; CDR2 reads FQNEAQ (reference sequence). This CDR3 has 16 amino acids. V lost 5 bases to trimming and J lost 4 bases; unmatched junction nucleotides: 8. The CDR3 bases are TGTGCCAGCAGCCCCGGGACAGGGAAAATCACCGGGGAGCTGTTTTTT. It translates to CASSPGTGKITGELFF. Filled out from reference TRBV7-9 and TRBJ2-2, the complete variable domain reads DTGVSQNPRHKITKRGQNVTFRCDPISEHNRLYWYRQTLGQGPEFLTYFQNEAQLEKSRLLSDRFSAERPKGSFSTLEIQRTEQGDSAMYLCASSPGTGKITGELFFGEGSRLTVL.

This clonotype was seen at least ten times. This beta chain is an off-target read within a library intended for alpha chains, so its frequency means little. The chain recombines TRBV7-9 with TRBJ1-5; no clear D. The CDR3 length is 14 residues. V was trimmed by 0 bases and J by 0 bases, leaving 3 bases between them. Germline V gene data show CDR1 as SEHNR and CDR2 as FQNEAQ (reference sequence). In DNA, the CDR3 is TGTGCCAGCAGCTTAGCGGATAGCAATCAGCCCCAGCATTTT. Amino acids: CASSLADSNQPQHF.

This clonotype is labeled medium-sized. Since the library was made to target alpha chains, this beta chain is a stray read and its abundance is not meaningful. The chain recombines TRBV6-1 with TRBJ2-6; D gene ambiguous. Between the trimmed V and J ends, which lost 7 bases and 5 bases, there was a span of 15 bases. CDR3 size: 15 residues. Germline loops: CDR1 MNHNS, CDR2 SASEGT. The CDR3 DNA is TGTGCCAGCACCCCATGGGGTTCTAGGGCCAACGTCCTGACTTTC. As protein: CASTPWGSRANVLTF.

This clonotype was seen repeatedly, ten times or more. Since it is a stray read in a library aimed at alpha chains, this beta chain has a size that is not meaningful. V gene TRBV10-2 combines with J gene TRBJ1-1; a possible D gene is TRBD1 (5 bases). This CDR3 has 12 residues. The V end was cut by 10 bases, the J end by 3 bases, with 12 bases between. Per the germline V gene, CDR1 is WSHSY and CDR2 is SAAADI. CDR3 coding DNA: TGCGCCACCTCAGGGCGGGACACTGAAGCTTTCTTT. It is translated as CATSGRDTEAFF.